The clone carrying this T cell receptor beta chain showed up just a few times. Its antigen is undetermined. The data stem from a study of T cells after yellow fever vaccination. In the study overall: Preparation of the low-cell-number fractions used SMART-Seq v4 Ultra Low Input. Study results and caveats: Once the booster was given, most primary-vaccination clones reappeared, at approximately 97% for CD4 and roughly 91% for CD8.

CDR1 SNHLY and CDR2 FYNNEI come from the germline V gene. The CDR3 totals 15 residues. V shed 3 bases and J 6 bases; nucleotides not matched to a gene: 9. TCR cDNA, made by 5'RACE template switching, carried an added universal primer site and UMIs. TCRdb re-derived calls from the 5' RACE reads in MiXCR, one entry per CDR3 protein. This repertoire shows some 340,000 distinct CDR3 sequences, roughly a tenth found once; its top ten account for less than 3.5%. The sample here was CD4+ T cells sorted from PBMCs, taken 45 days after the yellow fever booster vaccination. The gene calls are TRBV2 and TRBJ2-3; TRBD2 matches at 7 bases. This clonotype was obtained from a man younger than 35 who received the YFV17D yellow fever vaccine. The CDR3 loop is CASSEQRGHLDTQYF. The CDR3 DNA reads TGTGCCAGCAGTGAGCAGCGGGGCCATCTGGATACGCAGTATTTT.